Below, 24 T cell receptor beta chains from the same sample are listed, as sequenced in a study of cytomegalovirus exposure and HLA in healthy donors. Only in-frame clones appear in the TCRdb table, and some are missing; sequencing was by immunoSEQ multiplex PCR. The repertoire holds just over 20,000 clones, with around 97% as singletons. The specimen was PBMCs. These receptors were taken from a man aged 25-45 years in good health and CMV-seropositive.

The chain is built from TRBV28 and TRBJ2-7; D unclear. V shed 7 bases and J shed 4 bases, with 23 bases lying between them. The V gene's germline CDR1 is MDHEN and CDR2 SYDVKM. The CDR3 runs 16 residues. The CDR3 nucleotides are TGTGCCAGCACCTCTTCGTGGCCCCGACTCGAGTACGAGCAGTACTTC. As protein: CASTSSWPRLEYEQYF.

This chain connects TRBV28 to TRBJ2-1; no definite D call. The CDR3 has 11 amino acids. Trimming took off 10 bases at V and 8 bases at J, with 12 bases between the two ends. Per the germline V gene, CDR1 is MDHEN and CDR2 is SYDVKM. This chain's CDR3 is CAITSKYEQFF. The CDR3 DNA sequence: TGTGCCATTACCTCTAAATATGAGCAGTTCTTC.

The chain combines TRBV7-2 with TRBJ1-2; D gene unclear. This CDR3 has 13 amino acids. CDR1 and CDR2 (germline): SGHTA, FQGNSA. V lost 5 bases and J lost 3, with 10 bases in between. The CDR3: CASSAGSYYGYTF. The CDR3 DNA is TGTGCCAGCAGCGCGGGCAGCTACTATGGCTACACCTTC.

The chain has TRBV4-2 and TRBJ2-3, with TRBD2 matching over 14 bases. Unmatched junction bases numbered 5, after V lost 0 bases and J lost 3 bases. Germline V lookup: CDR1 LGHNA, CDR2 YNFKEQ. There are 18 residues in the CDR3. Written as DNA, the CDR3 is TGTGCCAGCAGCCAAGAGGCCGGGACTAGCGGGAGTACAGATACGCAGTATTTT. This codes for CASSQEAGTSGSTDTQYF.

The chain has TRBV6-1 and TRBJ2-7; TRBD2 matches 7 bases. With V trimmed by 3 bases and J by 2 bases, 13 bases remained unmatched. The V gene's germline CDR1 is MNHNS and CDR2 SASEGT. CDR3 length: 17 residues. Here the CDR3 reads CASSDGGLVGHPYEQYF. The DNA of the CDR3 is TGTGCCAGCAGTGACGGGGGGTTGGTGGGGCACCCCTACGAGCAGTACTTC.

This clone was picked up one time. The gene calls are TRBV28 and TRBJ1-5; TRBD1 agrees at 7 bases. This CDR3 has 17 amino acids. Per germline, CDR1 MDHEN and CDR2 SYDVKM. Unmatched junction bases numbered 12, after V lost 4 bases and J lost 3 bases. CDR3: CASSSQHRGHHNQPQHF. The CDR3 nucleotides read TGTGCCAGCAGTTCCCAACACAGGGGACATCACAATCAGCCCCAGCATTTT.

This clone was counted between two and nine times. The J gene is TRBJ2-7, the V gene TRBV6-5; TRBD1 agrees at 8 bases. Trimming at V came to 5 bases and at J to 1 base, leaving 1 base not matched to a gene. The CDR3 is 13 amino acids. The germline CDR1 and CDR2 sequences are MNHEY and SVGAGI. The CDR3 region is CASSRTGSYEQYF. The CDR3 DNA follows: TGTGCCAGCAGTCGGACAGGGTCCTACGAGCAGTACTTC.

This chain links TRBV30 with TRBJ2-1; D gene unclear. V was pared by 1 base and J by 1 base, with 11 bases between. The CDR3 is 15 residues long. Germline-derived CDR1 and CDR2 are GTSNPN and SVGIG (reference sequence). CDR3 nucleotide sequence: TGTGCCTGGAGTGCTGGCGGAGCATCCTACAATGAGCAGTTCTTC. It codes for CAWSAGGASYNEQFF.

The chain uses TRBV7-3 and TRBJ2-1; TRBD1 aligns across 8 bases. Looked up from germline, CDR1 is SGHTA and CDR2 is FQGTGA. The CDR3 sequence is 15 residues long. V lost 2 bases, J lost 9 bases, and 9 bases stayed unmatched. The chain's CDR3 is CASSLVGTGLGEQFF. CDR3 in DNA: TGTGCCAGCAGCTTAGTGGGGACAGGTTTAGGTGAGCAGTTCTTC.

This chain uses TRBV30 with TRBJ1-1, with a possible D match to TRBD1 (5 bases). Germline V gene data show CDR1 as GTSNPN and CDR2 as SVGIG (reference sequence). The CDR3 totals 12 residues. V shed 7 bases and J shed 6 bases, with 15 bases lying between them. CDR3 loop: CALPRVGAEAFF. CDR3 sequence (DNA): TGTGCCTTACCCAGGGTTGGTGCTGAAGCTTTCTTT.

J is TRBJ2-1 and V is TRBV19; TRBD2 agrees at 12 bases. V dropped 6 bases and J dropped 8; count of bases not matched to a gene: 8. CDR3 length: 15 residues. Germline assignment: CDR1 LNHDA and CDR2 SQIVND (reference sequence). CDR3 protein: CASSRTSGNNYEQFF. Here the CDR3 DNA reads TGTGCCAGTAGCCGGACTAGCGGGAATAACTATGAGCAGTTCTTC.

This chain links TRBV5-1 with TRBJ1-1; D remains unclear. Trimming stripped 5 bases from V and 0 bases from J, with 14 bases between. Germline lookup yields CDR1 SGHRS and CDR2 YFSETQ. There are 15 residues in the CDR3. CDR3 sequence reads: CASRPDRILNTEAFF. CDR3 in DNA: TGCGCCAGCAGGCCAGATCGAATCTTGAACACTGAAGCTTTCTTT.

The chain uses TRBV2 and TRBJ1-2; no reliable D call. Germline V gene data show CDR1 as SNHLY and CDR2 as FYNNEI. V was clipped by 6 bases and J by 3 bases, with 5 bases between them. The CDR3 contains 11 residues. The CDR3 bases are TGTGCCAGCAGCGAGCACTATGGCTACACCTTC. Translated, it gives CASSEHYGYTF.

The V call is TRBV29-1, the J call TRBJ1-2, with D perhaps matching TRBD1 (6 bases). The CDR3 spans 14 residues. From germline, CDR1 is SQVTM and CDR2 ANQGSEA. Trimming pared 0 bases from V and 4 bases from J, leaving 12 bases between. CDR3 region: CSVEEGARGYGYTF. The CDR3 DNA is TGCAGCGTTGAAGAGGGGGCGAGGGGCTATGGCTACACCTTC. Looking up the rest from reference TRBV29-1 and TRBJ1-2 gives the full variable domain: SAVISQKPSRDICQRGTSLTIQCQVDSQVTMMFWYRQQPGQSLTLIATANQGSEATYESGFVIDKFPISRPNLTFSTLTVSNMSPEDSSIYLCSVEEGARGYGYTFGSGTRLTVV.

This sequence joins TRBV2 and TRBJ2-3; 11 nucleotides match TRBD2. V shed 9 bases and J 2 bases; nucleotides not matched to a gene: 4. The germline CDR1 and CDR2 sequences are SNHLY and FYNNEI. The CDR3 contains 14 residues. DNA of the CDR3: TGTGCCAGGGGGACTAGCGGTACCACAGATACGCAGTATTTT. Translated, it gives CARGTSGTTDTQYF. Supplemented by reference TRBV2 and TRBJ2-3, the full variable domain reads EPEVTQTPSHQVTQMGQEVILRCVPISNHLYFYWYRQILGQKVEFLVSFYNNEISEKSEIFDDQFSVERPDGSNFTLKIRSTKLEDSAMYFCARGTSGTTDTQYFGPGTRLTVL.

The chain couples TRBV2 to TRBJ2-7; TRBD2 is a possible D gene (6 bases). Germline CDR1 is SNHLY and CDR2 is FYNNEI. The CDR3 loop spans 14 amino acids. Trimming stripped 8 bases from V and 0 bases from J, with 14 bases between. CDR3 coding DNA: TGTGCCAGCGTCGGGACTTCTGTCTCCTACGAGCAGTACTTC. Translating gives CASVGTSVSYEQYF.

The chain is built from TRBV29-1 and TRBJ2-6; the D gene is possibly TRBD2 (7 bases). Germline V lookup: CDR1 SQVTM, CDR2 ANQGSEA. The CDR3 contains 16 residues. Between the trimmed V and J ends, which lost 2 bases and 4 bases, there was a span of 15 bases. CDR3 sequence reads: CSVERLARGGANVLTF. In DNA form, the CDR3 reads TGCAGCGTTGAACGACTAGCCAGGGGAGGGGCCAACGTCCTGACTTTC.

The chain uses TRBV19 and TRBJ2-7; 8 bases match TRBD1. From germline, CDR1 is LNHDA and CDR2 SQIVND (reference sequence). The CDR3 spans 14 residues. With 5 bases clipped from V and 7 bases from J, the junction kept 10 bases outside the gene matches. CDR3 in DNA: TGTGCCAGTAGTCGACAGGGGTCCTTTGTGGAGCAGTACTTC. Translated: CASSRQGSFVEQYF.

V gene TRBV27 combines with J gene TRBJ1-5; 10 nucleotides match TRBD1. The CDR3 runs to 17 residues. Trimming took 4 bases from V and 5 from J; bases not matched to a gene: 11. Per germline, CDR1 MNHEY and CDR2 SMNVEV (reference sequence). CDR3 protein: CASSSWGGQGRDQPQHF. The CDR3 DNA sequence: TGTGCCAGCAGTTCCTGGGGGGGACAGGGGCGGGATCAGCCCCAGCATTTT.

V usage is TRBV28 and J usage is TRBJ1-5; D ambiguous. The CDR3 covers 13 residues. Germline CDR1 is MDHEN and CDR2 is SYDVKM. Trimming cost V 6 bases and J 7 bases, with 13 bases left between them. In DNA, the CDR3 is TGTGCCAGCAGCACGGACTCGGTCCAGCCCCAGCATTTT. Translation: CASSTDSVQPQHF.

V usage is TRBV5-1 and J usage is TRBJ2-1, with 9 nucleotides matching TRBD1. The germline V gene has CDR1 SGHRS and CDR2 YFSETQ. This CDR3 is 15 amino acids long. J gave up 6 bases and V 0 bases, and 4 bases lay outside the gene matches. The CDR3 loop reads CASSLDRGPVNEQFF. In nucleotides, the CDR3 is TGCGCCAGCAGCTTGGACAGGGGGCCTGTCAATGAGCAGTTCTTC.

The gene calls are TRBV6-6 and TRBJ1-5; perhaps TRBD1 as D (6 bases). Trimming pared 5 bases from V and 4 bases from J, leaving 6 bases between. CDR1 is MNHNY and CDR2 is SVGAGI in the germline V gene (reference sequence). This CDR3 comprises 12 residues. CDR3 amino acids: CASSRGNQPQHF. The CDR3 DNA reads as TGTGCCAGCAGTAGGGGGAATCAGCCCCAGCATTTT.

V is TRBV6-5 and J is TRBJ1-4; 8 bases align to TRBD1. CDR3 length: 14 residues. Trimming cost V 8 bases and J 6 bases; bases outside gene matches: 8. In germline, CDR1 is MNHEY, CDR2 SVGAGI. CDR3 sequence reads: CASSQGAGYEKLFF. CDR3 DNA: TGTGCCAGCTCTCAGGGGGCTGGTTATGAAAAACTGTTTTTT.

The rearrangement links TRBV15 to TRBJ1-1; possible D gene TRBD1, 6 bases. Germline V gene data show CDR1 as LNHNV and CDR2 as YYDKDF (reference sequence). The CDR3 runs 16 residues. The ends were cut back, 5 bases at V and 4 bases at J, with 20 bases in the middle. This CDR3 is CATSRTGRVGGTEAFF. In nucleotides, the CDR3 is TGTGCCACCAGCCGAACAGGGAGGGTAGGAGGCACTGAAGCTTTCTTT.